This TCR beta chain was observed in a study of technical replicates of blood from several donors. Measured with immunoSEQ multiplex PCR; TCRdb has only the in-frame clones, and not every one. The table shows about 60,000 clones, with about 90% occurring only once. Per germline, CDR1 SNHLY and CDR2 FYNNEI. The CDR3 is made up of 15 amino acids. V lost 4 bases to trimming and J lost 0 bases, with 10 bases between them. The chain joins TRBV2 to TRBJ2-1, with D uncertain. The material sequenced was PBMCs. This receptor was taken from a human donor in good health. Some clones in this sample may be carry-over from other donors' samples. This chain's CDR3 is CASSVYRSSYNEQFF. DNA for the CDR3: TGTGCCAGCAGTGTGTACCGGAGCTCCTACAATGAGCAGTTCTTC.